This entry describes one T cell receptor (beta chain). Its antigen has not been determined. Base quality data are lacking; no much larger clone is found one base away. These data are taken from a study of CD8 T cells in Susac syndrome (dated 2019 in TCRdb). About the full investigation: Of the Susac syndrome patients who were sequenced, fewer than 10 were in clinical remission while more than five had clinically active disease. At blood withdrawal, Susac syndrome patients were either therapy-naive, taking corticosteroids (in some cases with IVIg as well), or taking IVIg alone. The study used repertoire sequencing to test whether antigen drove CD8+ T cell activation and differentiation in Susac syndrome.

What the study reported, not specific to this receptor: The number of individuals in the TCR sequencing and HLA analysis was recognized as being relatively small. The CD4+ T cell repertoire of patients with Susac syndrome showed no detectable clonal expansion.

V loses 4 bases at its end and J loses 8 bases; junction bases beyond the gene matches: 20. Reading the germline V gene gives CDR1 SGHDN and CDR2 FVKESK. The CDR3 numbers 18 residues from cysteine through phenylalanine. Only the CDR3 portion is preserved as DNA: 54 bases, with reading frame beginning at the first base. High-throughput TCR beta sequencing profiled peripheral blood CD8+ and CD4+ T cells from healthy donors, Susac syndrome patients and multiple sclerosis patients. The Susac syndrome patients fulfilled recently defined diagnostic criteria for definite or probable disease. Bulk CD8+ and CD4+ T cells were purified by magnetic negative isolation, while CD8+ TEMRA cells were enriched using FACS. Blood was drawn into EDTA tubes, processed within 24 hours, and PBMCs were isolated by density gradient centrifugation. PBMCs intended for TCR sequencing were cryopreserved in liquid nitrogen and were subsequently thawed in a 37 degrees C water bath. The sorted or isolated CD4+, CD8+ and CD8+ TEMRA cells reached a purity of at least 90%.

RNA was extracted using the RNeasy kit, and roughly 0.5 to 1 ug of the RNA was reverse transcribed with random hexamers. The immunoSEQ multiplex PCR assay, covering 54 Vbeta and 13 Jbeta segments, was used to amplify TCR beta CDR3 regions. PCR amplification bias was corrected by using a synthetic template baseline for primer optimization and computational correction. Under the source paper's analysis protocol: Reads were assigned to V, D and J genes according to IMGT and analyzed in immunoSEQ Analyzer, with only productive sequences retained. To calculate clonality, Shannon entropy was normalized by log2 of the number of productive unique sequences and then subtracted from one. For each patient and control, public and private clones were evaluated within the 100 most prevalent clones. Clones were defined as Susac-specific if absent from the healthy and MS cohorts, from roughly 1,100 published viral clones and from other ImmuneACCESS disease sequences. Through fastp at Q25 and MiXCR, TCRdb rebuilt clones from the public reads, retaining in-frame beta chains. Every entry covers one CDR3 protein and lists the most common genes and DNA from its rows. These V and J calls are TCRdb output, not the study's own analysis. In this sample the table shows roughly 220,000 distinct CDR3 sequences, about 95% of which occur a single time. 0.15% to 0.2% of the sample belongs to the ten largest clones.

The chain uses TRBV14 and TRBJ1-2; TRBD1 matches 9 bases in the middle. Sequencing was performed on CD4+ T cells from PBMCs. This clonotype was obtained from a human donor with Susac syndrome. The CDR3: CASSPNLGTYRGLGGYTF. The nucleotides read TGTGCCAGCAGCCCCAACCTAGGAACCTACAGGGGGCTCGGGGGCTACACCTTC.